This T cell receptor (beta chain) was captured by sequencing in a study of tumor-infiltrating lymphocytes in primary liver carcinoma. Findings and limits, study-wide: Significantly larger top-250-clone fractions were found in tumors than in blood (p = 0.039). Between tumor regions, pairs overlapped more than tumor-adjacent and tumor-blood pairs did.

There are 14 residues in the CDR3. Trimming stripped 2 bases from V and 4 bases from J, with 11 bases between. The germline V gene encodes CDR1 SGHNT and CDR2 YYREEE (reference sequence). The input was roughly 0.5 ug total RNA; TCR beta cDNA was made from it with a constant-region primer. Three nested multiplex PCR rounds, a slightly modified ARM-PCR method, built the TCR beta libraries. Investigators reported that the first two PCR rounds, at roughly 10 cycles each, used TRBV1-TRBV30 forward primers with a C-beta reverse primer. TCRdb re-analysed the multiplex PCR reads in MiXCR, keeping a single row per CDR3 protein. This sample carries roughly 100,000 distinct CDR3 sequences, approximately 71% of them seen once, and the ten largest clones take just over 9.5%. The study co-extracted DNA and RNA from around 20-30 mg of unsorted bulk tissue. Treatment of the patients' primary liver carcinoma consisted of surgical resection.

About this clonotype itself: The antigen is unknown.

This TCR was recovered from a woman in her fifties or sixties with primary liver carcinoma and hepatitis B virus infection. Sample: liver tumor tissue from sampling region 5. Stated subset: tumor region T5, tumor centre. J is TRBJ2-3 and V is TRBV5-4; no reliable D call. The DNA for the CDR3 is TGTGCCAGCAGCTTCCCCGTTCGCGCAGATACGCAGTATTTT. Amino acids: CASSFPVRADTQYF.